The 30 T cell receptor beta chains reported below all come from one sample, sequenced in a study of cytomegalovirus exposure and HLA in healthy donors. The PCR contained 60 Vbeta and 13 Jbeta primers. Measured with immunoSEQ multiplex PCR; TCRdb has only the in-frame clones, and not every one. The sample shows around 150,000 clones, around 78% of them seen only once. Sequencing was carried out using PBMCs. These receptors all come from a woman in her thirties or forties in good health and CMV-seronegative.

The rearrangement links TRBV4-1 to TRBJ1-2, with TRBD1 as a possible D gene (6 bases). The V gene lost 2 bases and the J gene lost 2 bases, with 18 bases spanning the gap. The CDR3 covers 17 residues. Germline V lookup: CDR1 MGHRA, CDR2 YSYEKL. CDR3 bases: TGCGCCAGCAGCCAATCCCAGACAGGAACCTCCAACTATGGCTACACCTTC. This encodes CASSQSQTGTSNYGYTF.

This chain connects TRBV5-5 to TRBJ2-7; D gene uncertain. With 1 base removed from V and 0 bases from J, the gap between germline ends came to 5 bases. The length of the CDR3 is 13 residues. Germline CDR1 and CDR2: SGHKS and YYEKEE (reference sequence). The CDR3 reads CASSLTVSYEQYF. In nucleotides, the CDR3 is TGTGCCAGCAGCTTGACAGTCTCCTACGAGCAGTACTTC.

This chain uses TRBV27 with TRBJ1-2, with TRBD1 identical over 7 bases. V was clipped by 8 bases and J by 4 bases; unmatched bases: 7. The length of the CDR3 is 13 residues. Germline V gene lookup returns CDR1 MNHEY and CDR2 SMNVEV (reference sequence). The CDR3 DNA follows: TGTGCCAGCCGTACGGGACAGCTCTATGGCTACACCTTC. As protein: CASRTGQLYGYTF.

The rearrangement links TRBV28 to TRBJ1-2, with 7 bases fitting TRBD1. V lost 4 bases, J lost 3 bases, and 5 bases stayed unmatched. The V gene's germline CDR1 is MDHEN and CDR2 SYDVKM. This CDR3 has 14 amino acids. The CDR3 sequence: CASSSLGTDYGYTF. The CDR3, as DNA: TGTGCCAGCAGTTCTCTCGGGACAGACTATGGCTACACCTTC.

The V and J genes are TRBV6-1 and TRBJ2-1; perhaps TRBD2 as D (6 bases). The CDR3 spans 14 residues. From germline, CDR1 is MNHNS and CDR2 SASEGT. V was cut by 6 bases and J by 3 bases, with 12 bases left in between. CDR3 sequence: CASSRTMSYNEQFF. CDR3 nucleotide sequence: TGTGCCAGCAGCCGGACTATGAGCTACAATGAGCAGTTCTTC.

V gene TRBV18 combines with J gene TRBJ2-7; TRBD2 matches 11 bases. This CDR3 region has 16 residues. Germline V gene data show CDR1 as KGHSH and CDR2 as LQKENI. With 0 bases clipped from V and 4 bases from J, the junction kept 5 bases outside the gene matches. The CDR3: CASSPPGSGGAYEQYF. The CDR3 coding sequence is TGTGCCAGCTCACCACCGGGTAGCGGGGGGGCTTACGAGCAGTACTTC.

This clone was found a few times. Other DNA sequences in the sample encode the same CDR3. V usage is TRBV2 and J usage is TRBJ2-5; a possible D gene is TRBD1 (5 bases). Per germline, CDR1 SNHLY and CDR2 FYNNEI. V lost 3 bases and J lost 2, with 10 bases in between. The CDR3 spans 14 residues. The CDR3 DNA is TGTGCCAGCAGTGAGCTGACAGCGCAAGAGACCCAGTACTTC. Protein: CASSELTAQETQYF.

The chain links TRBV4-1 to TRBJ2-7, with D uncertain. V gave up 1 base and J gave up 2 bases, with 6 bases separating them. This CDR3 spans 13 amino acids. Germline lookup yields CDR1 MGHRA and CDR2 YSYEKL. CDR3 residues: CASSQGQAYEQYF. The CDR3 region has the DNA TGCGCCAGCAGCCAAGGCCAGGCCTACGAGCAGTACTTC.

The gene calls are TRBV19 and TRBJ1-4; D not certain. Germline CDR1 reads LNHDA; CDR2 reads SQIVND (reference sequence). The CDR3 totals 14 residues. The V and J ends lost 3 bases and 0 bases respectively, with 5 bases between them. CDR3 coding DNA: TGTGCCAGTAGTATGTACACAACTAATGAAAAACTGTTTTTT. This translates into CASSMYTTNEKLFF.

The genes are TRBV2 and TRBJ1-2; D might be TRBD1 (6 bases). CDR3 length: 14 amino acids. Germline V gene sequence: CDR1 SNHLY, CDR2 FYNNEI. V was shortened by 3 bases and J by 8 bases, with 16 bases between the two germline ends. The CDR3 sequence: CASSERRRGGGYTF. The CDR3 DNA reads TGTGCCAGCAGTGAGCGAAGGCGTGGGGGCGGCTACACCTTC.

The J gene is TRBJ2-7, the V gene TRBV14; 9 nucleotides align to TRBD1. The V gene end was trimmed by 1 base and the J gene end by 4 bases; junction bases not matched to a gene: 2. Germline assignment: CDR1 SGHDN and CDR2 FVKESK. This CDR3 has 14 amino acids. This chain's CDR3 is CASSQGTGVYEQYF. Written as DNA, the CDR3 is TGTGCCAGCAGCCAAGGGACAGGGGTGTACGAGCAGTACTTC.

This clone was counted between two and nine times. The chain links TRBV28 to TRBJ1-1; 7 bases are shared with TRBD1. The germline V gene encodes CDR1 MDHEN and CDR2 SYDVKM. The V and J ends lost 5 bases and 5 bases, in that order; junction bases with no gene match: 5. The CDR3 covers 13 residues. CDR3 DNA sequence: TGTGCCAGCAGTCCCGACAGGGTAACTGAAGCTTTCTTT. Its translation is CASSPDRVTEAFF.

In this sample, this clone turned up once. The rearrangement joins TRBV2 to TRBJ1-4, with D maybe TRBD1 (5 bases). The CDR3 has 15 amino acids. Between the trimmed V and J ends, which lost 3 bases and 4 bases, there was a span of 12 bases. Germline CDR1 and CDR2: SNHLY and FYNNEI. The CDR3 region has the DNA TGTGCCAGCAGTGACCCGCGGGGGGATAATGAAAAACTGTTTTTT. It translates to CASSDPRGDNEKLFF.

The chain carries TRBV7-9 and TRBJ1-6; tentative D call: TRBD1 (5 bases). CDR3 length: 14 residues. Germline CDR1 is SEHNR and CDR2 is FQNEAQ (reference sequence). Trimming cost V 3 bases and J 6 bases, with 9 bases left between them. CDR3 protein: CASSLIGVNSPLHF. The CDR3 coding sequence is TGTGCCAGCAGCTTGATAGGGGTTAATTCACCCCTCCACTTT.

This clone was seen a few times. The V gene is TRBV4-1, the J gene TRBJ2-1; 8 nucleotides align to TRBD2. This CDR3 has 16 amino acids. The V gene's germline CDR1 is MGHRA and CDR2 YSYEKL. V was clipped by 1 base and J by 2 bases; unmatched bases: 4. In nucleotides, the CDR3 is TGCGCCAGCAGCCAAGTGGCGGGGGGAACCTACAATGAGCAGTTCTTC. Residues: CASSQVAGGTYNEQFF.

This clone was observed a few times. This chain joins TRBV28 and TRBJ1-4, with D perhaps TRBD1 (6 bases). V lost 7 bases to trimming and J lost 7 bases, with 19 bases between them. Germline V gene lookup returns CDR1 MDHEN and CDR2 SYDVKM. The CDR3 totals 15 residues. The CDR3 spells CASKGRAGASEKLFF. The CDR3, as DNA: TGTGCCAGCAAAGGAAGGGCAGGGGCATCTGAAAAACTGTTTTTT. The whole variable domain, filled in from reference TRBV28 and TRBJ1-4, reads DVKVTQSSRYLVKRTGEKVFLECVQDMDHENMFWYRQDPGLGLRLIYFSYDVKMKEKGDIPEGYSVSREKKERFSLILESASTNQTSMYLCASKGRAGASEKLFFGSGTQLSVL.

The rearrangement joins TRBV5-5 to TRBJ1-3; D uncertain. The CDR3 totals 16 residues. V lost 4 bases and J 0 bases, leaving 14 bases between the germline ends. In germline, CDR1 is SGHKS, CDR2 YYEKEE (reference sequence). CDR3 nucleotide sequence: TGTGCCAGCAGCCTTGTCGCGGGGAGCTCTGGAAACACCATATATTTT. Translated, it gives CASSLVAGSSGNTIYF.

This clone was counted only a few times. One end of the junction does not line up with germline, which may come from a read error. This chain joins TRBV5-5 and TRBJ2-7; D might be TRBD2 (6 bases). This CDR3 is built from 13 residues. The germline CDR1 and CDR2 sequences are SGHKS and YYEKEE (reference sequence). CDR3: CASTLRQAGEQYF. The CDR3 DNA is TGTGCCAGCACCTTGAGGCAGGCGGGGGAGCAGTACTTC.

This clone was detected once. The chain links TRBV5-1 to TRBJ1-4; D call uncertain. CDR1 and CDR2 (germline): SGHRS, YFSETQ. CDR3 size: 14 residues. V lost 6 bases and J lost 2, with 11 bases in between. This CDR3 is CASNPLGTNEKLFF. The DNA of the CDR3 is TGCGCCAGCAATCCACTCGGTACTAATGAAAAACTGTTTTTT.

CDR3 region: CASRPPAGGPEAFF. The CDR3 DNA sequence: TGCGCCAGCAGACCGCCGGCAGGGGGCCCTGAAGCTTTCTTT. J is TRBJ1-1 and V is TRBV10-2, with 8 nucleotides matching TRBD1. V was pared by 6 bases and J by 6 bases, with 9 bases of the junction left unmatched. Germline V gene data show CDR1 as WSHSY and CDR2 as SAAADI. This CDR3 contains 14 residues.

This sequence joins TRBV6-5 and TRBJ2-3; weak D call: TRBD2 (6 bases). The V gene lost 2 bases and the J gene lost 6 bases, with 15 bases spanning the gap. The CDR3 totals 15 residues. Germline loops: CDR1 MNHEY, CDR2 SVGAGI. The CDR3 coding sequence is TGTGCCAGCAGTTACCAATCGGGGGATCGGGATACGCAGTATTTT. As protein: CASSYQSGDRDTQYF.

This chain joins TRBV4-1 and TRBJ1-3; no firm D call. V was clipped by 3 bases and J by 0 bases, with 9 bases between them. Germline loops: CDR1 MGHRA, CDR2 YSYEKL. The length of the CDR3 is 15 residues. In DNA, the CDR3 is TGCGCCAGCAGCCAGGCACAGAGCTCTGGAAACACCATATATTTT. This sequence encodes CASSQAQSSGNTIYF.

The chain combines TRBV9 with TRBJ1-2; TRBD1 aligns across 7 bases. Germline assignment: CDR1 SGDLS and CDR2 YYNGEE. The V gene end was trimmed by 2 bases and the J gene end by 1 base; junction bases not matched to a gene: 5. The CDR3 covers 15 residues. DNA of the CDR3: TGTGCCAGCAGCGTCCGACAGGGCTTTAACTATGGCTACACCTTC. Translated, it gives CASSVRQGFNYGYTF.

The genes are TRBV14 and TRBJ2-7; possibly TRBD2 for D (6 bases). V lost 3 bases, J lost 2 bases, and 20 bases lay in between. The CDR3 has 17 residues. Germline CDR1 reads SGHDN; CDR2 reads FVKESK. In DNA, the CDR3 is TGTGCCAGCAGCCAGTTCTACGGGACTCAGGGTACCTACGAGCAGTACTTC. Its protein product is CASSQFYGTQGTYEQYF.

V usage is TRBV6-4 and J usage is TRBJ1-1, with D possibly being TRBD1 (6 bases). The CDR3 is 12 amino acids. The germline CDR1 and CDR2 sequences are MRHNA and SNTAGT. V was clipped by 7 bases and J by 4 bases, with 10 bases between them. In nucleotides, the CDR3 is TGTGCCAGCACCCAGGGGATCACTGAAGCTTTCTTT. Encoded protein: CASTQGITEAFF.

As for this clone: A junction end diverges from the germline sequence, so it may reflect a read error. This rearrangement joins TRBV7-9 to TRBJ1-1; D may be TRBD1 (6 bases). Per the germline V gene, CDR1 is SEHNR and CDR2 is FQNEAQ (reference sequence). This CDR3 has 12 residues. This CDR3 reads CASSLAGQGAFF. Written as DNA, the CDR3 is TGTGCCAGCAGCCTAGCGGGTCAGGGGGCTTTCTTT.

The chain recombines TRBV5-1 with TRBJ2-7; 9 nucleotides line up with TRBD1. Germline assignment: CDR1 SGHRS and CDR2 YFSETQ. This CDR3 has 16 residues. After removal of 1 base from V and 1 base from J, the junction contained 6 bases not matched to a gene. CDR3 DNA sequence: TGCGCCAGCAGCTTGTTAAGGGACAGGGCATCCTACGAGCAGTACTTC. It codes for CASSLLRDRASYEQYF.

The CDR3 protein is CASSSRDSNEKLFF. CDR3 sequence (DNA): TGCGCCAGCAGCTCCCGGGACAGCAATGAAAAACTGTTTTTT. This chain links TRBV5-1 with TRBJ1-4; 7 nucleotides align to TRBD1. The CDR3 runs to 14 residues. J lost 5 bases, V lost 3 bases, and 4 bases had no gene match. Looked up from germline, CDR1 is SGHRS and CDR2 is YFSETQ.

V gene TRBV2 combines with J gene TRBJ2-5; TRBD1 might be the D (5 bases). Looked up from germline, CDR1 is SNHLY and CDR2 is FYNNEI. V lost 3 bases and J lost 4, with 9 bases in between. The CDR3 length is 13 residues. CDR3 in DNA: TGTGCCAGCAGTGACAGGGCAGGAGAGACCCAGTACTTC. Protein: CASSDRAGETQYF.

The CDR3 region is CASSLLSNSPLHF. The CDR3 DNA reads as TGCGCCAGCAGCTTGTTGAGTAATTCACCCCTCCACTTT. This chain connects TRBV5-1 to TRBJ1-6; no firm D call. Trimming took off 1 base at V and 6 bases at J, with 5 bases between the two ends. The CDR3 spans 13 residues. Germline assignment: CDR1 SGHRS and CDR2 YFSETQ.